This T cell receptor (beta chain) appears in the sequencing data of a study of shared clonotypes between healthy human individuals. Each cell subset's genomic DNA was divided evenly among several immunoSEQ plates. The repertoire was sequenced with immunoSEQ multiplex PCR; TCRdb's copy has only in-frame clones and lacks some. The table shows roughly 110,000 clones, with more than 65% occurring only once. The ends were cut back, 5 bases at V and 2 bases at J, with 21 bases in the middle. The CDR3 runs 17 residues. CDR1 and CDR2 (germline): SGHTA, FQGNSA. This TCR derives from a woman in her thirties in good health. Material for sequencing was memory CD8+ T cells sorted from blood. Indicated subset: CD45RO+ cells pooled with CCR7-negative TemRA cells. The chain carries TRBV7-2 and TRBJ2-5; the D gene is possibly TRBD1 (6 bases). Here the CDR3 DNA reads TGTGCCAGCAGCACCGGGCAGGGGTTAAGGACGCAAGAGACCCAGTACTTC. Translation gives CASSTGQGLRTQETQYF.